A selection of T cell receptor beta chains follows, all from one sample in a study of naive and memory T cell subsets. Via MiXCR, TCRdb re-called the UMI-ligation and nested PCR reads, giving one row per CDR3 protein. The sample records tens of thousands of distinct CDR3 sequences, approximately 11% being singletons. The sample here was skin, taken from a tuberculin skin test site. These receptors were obtained from an adult in good health. Both conserved end residues are part of each CDR3. A D gene is named only where the DNA matches it firmly. Clone size, where shown, is once, few, many, or a class for clones that have expanded.

CDR3aa	CDR3nt	v_gene	j_gene	abundance	d_gene
CASSMMGAGETEAFF	TGTGCCAGTAGTATGATGGGGGCGGGGGAAACTGAAGCTTTCTTT	TRBV19	TRBJ1-1	.	.
CASSLVIGGGGYTF	TGTGCCAGCAGCTTAGTAATAGGGGGCGGCGGCTACACCTTC	TRBV7-2	TRBJ1-2	few	TRBD1
CASSISGTGYFINGYTF	TGTGCCAGCAGTATCTCCGGGACAGGGTATTTTATAAATGGCTACACCTTC	TRBV28	TRBJ1-2	.	TRBD1
CASRDRGWPYEQYF	TGTGCCAGCAGAGACAGGGGTTGGCCCTACGAGCAGTACTTC	TRBV27	TRBJ2-7	.	TRBD1
CASSLGRFAGANVLTF	TGTGCCAGCAGCTTAGGTCGGTTTGCGGGGGCCAACGTCCTGACTTTC	TRBV11-2	TRBJ2-6	few	.
CASSQDSGVGLGYTF	TGTGCCAGCAGCCAAGATAGTGGGGTCGGACTGGGCTACACCTTC	TRBV4-2	TRBJ1-2	many	.
CASSLRDGAYGQYF	TGTGCCAGCAGTCTCCGGGACGGGGCCTACGGGCAGTACTTC	TRBV12-3/TRBV12-4	TRBJ2-7	.	.
CASSEMYRGRGTNEKLFF	TGTGCCAGCAGTGAAATGTACAGGGGGCGAGGAACTAATGAAAAACTGTTTTTT	TRBV6-1	TRBJ1-4	few	TRBD1
CAWNNPPGLLTF	TGTGCCTGGAACAATCCACCGGGACTCCTCACCTTC	TRBV30	TRBJ1-2	.	.
CSAPRLAGGPKGETQYF	TGCAGTGCGCCTAGACTAGCGGGAGGGCCGAAGGGAGAGACCCAGTACTTC	TRBV20-1	TRBJ2-5	medium-sized	TRBD2
CASSTIGTRTGDEQFF	TGTGCCAGCAGTACTATTGGGACTAGGACCGGTGATGAGCAGTTCTTC	TRBV12-3/TRBV12-4	TRBJ2-1	.	TRBD2
CASSPPGQGGETQYF	TGTGCCAGCTCACCACCGGGACAGGGGGGAGAGACCCAGTACTTC	TRBV18	TRBJ2-5	many	TRBD1
CASSIALLTSFRVF	TGTGCCAGTAGTATCGCTCTCCTTACGAGCTTTCGGGTCTTC	TRBV19	TRBJ2-5	.	.
CSVEDPRMSGGAYNEQFF	TGCAGCGTTGAAGACCCTCGTATGAGCGGGGGGGCCTACAATGAGCAGTTCTTC	TRBV29-1	TRBJ2-1	many	TRBD2
CASSLDRDNEQFF	TGTGCCAGCAGCTTAGACCGGGACAATGAGCAGTTCTTC	TRBV7-2	TRBJ2-1	.	.
CASSYSAWTSQETQYF	TGTGCCAGCAGTTACTCGGCGTGGACTTCCCAAGAGACCCAGTACTTC	TRBV6-5	TRBJ2-5	.	.
CASSLVRPGQLAGYTF	TGCGCCAGCAGCTTGGTCAGGCCGGGACAACTTGCTGGCTACACCTTC	TRBV5-1	TRBJ1-2	.	.
CASSRIRDPRRGYTF	TGCGCCAGCAGCCGAATCCGGGATCCCCGTCGAGGCTACACCTTC	TRBV4-1	TRBJ1-2	.	.
CASSYTGGVGELFF	TGTGCCAGCAGCTACACAGGGGGCGTAGGGGAGCTGTTTTTT	TRBV7-2	TRBJ2-2	.	TRBD1
CASSPRDRNSPLHF	TGTGCCAGCAGCCCCCGAGACAGAAATTCACCCCTCCACTTT	TRBV9	TRBJ1-6	few	.
CASSEQGDEQYF	TGCGCCAGCAGTGAACAAGGCGACGAGCAGTACTTC	TRBV10-2	TRBJ2-7	.	.
CASSEWETREFF	TGTGCCAGCAGTGAATGGGAGACGAGGGAGTTCTTC	TRBV2	TRBJ2-1	few	.
CASSPSRDFEETQYF	TGTGCCAGCAGCCCTTCCCGGGACTTCGAGGAGACCCAGTACTTC	TRBV9	TRBJ2-5	few	.
CASSPGGTGYNEQFF	TGTGCCAGCTCTCCCGGTGGGACAGGGTACAATGAGCAGTTCTTC	TRBV18	TRBJ2-1	many	TRBD1
CASSLELAGRSSYNEQFF	TGTGCCAGCAGCTTAGAGTTAGCGGGAAGGAGCTCCTACAATGAGCAGTTCTTC	TRBV7-9	TRBJ2-1	.	TRBD2
CASSLVAGATYEQYF	TGCGCCAGCAGCTTGGTCGCGGGAGCGACCTACGAGCAGTACTTC	TRBV5-1	TRBJ2-7	.	TRBD2
CASPSKERMGAFF	TGTGCCAGTCCCTCGAAGGAAAGGATGGGAGCTTTCTTT	TRBV19	TRBJ1-1	few	.
CASSLGGNRDRGYTF	TGTGCCAGCAGCTTAGGGGGAAACAGGGATCGAGGCTACACCTTC	TRBV11-2	TRBJ1-2	.	.
CASSLSVPEGEQFF	TGTGCCAGCAGTTTATCTGTGCCCGAGGGGGAGCAGTTCTTC	TRBV27	TRBJ2-1	few	.
CASSSPPAEGFEQYF	TGTGCCAGCAGCTCGCCCCCCGCGGAGGGTTTCGAGCAGTACTTC	TRBV13	TRBJ2-7	.	.
CASSPPDGLNEKLFF	TGTGCCAGCTCACCCCCCGATGGGTTGAATGAAAAACTGTTTTTT	TRBV18	TRBJ1-4	.	.
CASSYQKTQYF	TGTGCCAGCAGTTACCAAAAGACCCAGTACTTC	TRBV6-5	TRBJ2-5	many	.
CASSSGVSGQETQYF	TGCGCCAGCAGCAGCGGTGTTAGCGGGCAAGAGACCCAGTACTTC	TRBV5-1	TRBJ2-5	few	TRBD2
CASRIGGRTNEKLFF	TGTGCCAGCAGGATCGGAGGAAGAACTAATGAAAAACTGTTTTTT	TRBV7-2	TRBJ1-4	.	.
CASEGGTGRTDTQYF	TGTGCCAGCGAAGGCGGGACAGGGAGAACTGATACGCAGTATTTT	TRBV6-1	TRBJ2-3	.	TRBD1
CASSLGVKETQYF	TGTGCCAGCAGCTTAGGGGTGAAAGAGACCCAGTACTTC	TRBV11-1	TRBJ2-5	medium-sized	.
CASSPRGRAGSYNEQFF	TGTGCCAGCAGCCCCCGAGGCAGGGCCGGTTCCTACAATGAGCAGTTCTTC	TRBV11-2	TRBJ2-1	.	.
CASSLGPLNEQFF	TGTGCCAGCAGCTTGGGCCCCCTGAATGAGCAGTTCTTC	TRBV11-2	TRBJ2-1	few	.
CSAQIIANEQFF	TGCAGCGCCCAAATTATAGCCAATGAGCAGTTCTTC	TRBV29-1	TRBJ2-1	many	.
CASSYGGTSGTQYF	TGTGCCAGCAGTTACGGGGGGACGAGCGGTACGCAGTATTTT	TRBV6-5	TRBJ2-3	many	.
CASSSSGALMGYTF	TGTGCCAGCAGCTCCTCCGGGGCCCTAATGGGCTACACCTTC	TRBV7-2	TRBJ1-2	few	.
CASSGGGVPYNEQFF	TGTGCCAGCAGCGGAGGCGGGGTCCCCTACAATGAGCAGTTCTTC	TRBV5-4	TRBJ2-1	.	.
CASSATGNSNQPQHF	TGTGCCAGCAGCGCGACAGGGAATAGCAATCAGCCCCAGCATTTT	TRBV2	TRBJ1-5	once	TRBD1
CASSPRAGYFYNEQFF	TGTGCCAGCAGCCCCAGAGCCGGGTACTTCTACAATGAGCAGTTCTTC	TRBV7-8	TRBJ2-1	many	.
CASSRTTGGGYEQYF	TGTGCCAGTAGTAGGACGACAGGGGGAGGTTACGAGCAGTACTTC	TRBV19	TRBJ2-7	.	TRBD1
CASSLYAESSYEQYF	TGTGCCAGCAGCTTATATGCGGAGAGCTCCTACGAGCAGTACTTC	TRBV7-2	TRBJ2-7	many	.
CASSLTTSGNTGELFF	TGTGCCAGCAGCCTCACGACTAGCGGGAACACCGGGGAGCTGTTTTTT	TRBV9	TRBJ2-2	few	TRBD2
CASREGSNEQYF	TGTGCCAGCAGGGAGGGCAGTAACGAGCAGTACTTC	TRBV12-3/TRBV12-4	TRBJ2-7	medium-sized	.
CASSYFRAGNQPQHF	TGTGCCAGCAGTTACTTTCGGGCAGGGAATCAGCCCCAGCATTTT	TRBV6-2/TRBV6-3	TRBJ1-5	many	.
CASSPSGGGNSPLHF	TGTGCCAGCAGCCCCAGCGGGGGTGGAAATTCACCCCTCCACTTT	TRBV7-9	TRBJ1-6	.	.
CASSLFGMSSYNEQFF	TGCGCCAGCAGCTTGTTTGGCATGAGCTCCTACAATGAGCAGTTCTTC	TRBV5-1	TRBJ2-1	.	.
CASSLGLSNNEQFF	TGTGCCAGCAGCTTGGGACTATCTAACAATGAGCAGTTCTTC	TRBV7-3	TRBJ2-1	.	TRBD2
CSASPEDGNTIYF	TGCAGTGCTAGCCCCGAAGATGGAAACACCATATATTTT	TRBV20-1	TRBJ1-3	many	.
CASSLRDRNTGELFF	TGTGCCAGCAGCTTACGGGACAGAAACACCGGGGAGCTGTTTTTT	TRBV7-9	TRBJ2-2	few	TRBD1